This passage covers 2 T cell receptor beta chains from one sample sequenced in a study of blood T cells in healthy people across ages (dated by TCRdb to 2013 to 2016). The library was obtained by 5' RACE. TCRdb lists the instrument as Illumina HiSeq 2500. A second PCR of about 7 to 12 cycles was performed with a sample-barcoded 5' primer and a J-beta primer mix. The public sequencing data were trimmed at Q25 with fastp and processed into clonotypes with MiXCR by TCRdb, which kept only in-frame beta chains. For every CDR3 protein sequence, its rows merge into one entry that carries the most common genes and DNA. This sample has about 500,000 distinct CDR3 sequences in its table, and around 24% of those were observed once. Approximately 10% of the sample is in the top ten clones. The sample was also reused in another study, on T cells of mothers and their children.

The sequenced sample consisted of blood. Receptors originate from a boy aged 5-17 years in good health.

The sample holds a few counts of this clonotype. This chain connects TRBV7-2 to TRBJ1-3; D not certain. The V end lost 4 bases, the J end lost 0 bases, and 10 bases lay between the germline ends. Germline CDR1 is SGHTA and CDR2 is FQGNSA. The CDR3 runs 15 residues. The CDR3 loop reads CASSSDGLSGNTIYF. CDR3 nucleotide sequence: TGTGCCAGCAGCTCAGACGGGCTCTCTGGAAACACCATATATTTT.

This clonotype came up a few times. CDR3 protein: CASSLGTGTGREQYF. Written as DNA, the CDR3 is TGTGCCAGCAGTTTAGGGACCGGGACAGGGCGCGAGCAGTACTTC. The chain recombines TRBV28 with TRBJ2-5; 9 bases map to TRBD1. The end of the DNA aligns better with TRBJ2-7, so the J call may be wrong. CDR3 length: 15 residues. Per germline, CDR1 MDHEN and CDR2 SYDVKM.